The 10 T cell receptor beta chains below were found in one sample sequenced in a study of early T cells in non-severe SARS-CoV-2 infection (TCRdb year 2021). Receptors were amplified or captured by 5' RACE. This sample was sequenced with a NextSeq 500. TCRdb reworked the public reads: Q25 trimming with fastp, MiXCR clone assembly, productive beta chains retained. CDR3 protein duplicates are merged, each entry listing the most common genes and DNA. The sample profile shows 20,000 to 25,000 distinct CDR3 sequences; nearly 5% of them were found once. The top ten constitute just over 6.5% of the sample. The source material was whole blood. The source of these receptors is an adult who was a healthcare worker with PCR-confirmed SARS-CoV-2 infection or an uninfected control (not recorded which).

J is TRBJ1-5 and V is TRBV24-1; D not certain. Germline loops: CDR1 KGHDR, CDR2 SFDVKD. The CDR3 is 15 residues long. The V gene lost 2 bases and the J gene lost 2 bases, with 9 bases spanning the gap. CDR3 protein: CATSDSKGGNQPQHF. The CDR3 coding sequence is TGTGCCACCAGTGATTCTAAGGGTGGCAATCAGCCCCAGCATTTT.

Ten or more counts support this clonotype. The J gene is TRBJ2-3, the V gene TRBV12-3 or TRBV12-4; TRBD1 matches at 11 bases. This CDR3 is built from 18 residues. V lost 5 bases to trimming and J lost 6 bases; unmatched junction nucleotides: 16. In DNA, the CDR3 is TGTGCCAGCAGTCCCCGGACAGGGGGCATGATTTCATCGGATACGCAGTATTTT. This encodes CASSPRTGGMISSDTQYF.

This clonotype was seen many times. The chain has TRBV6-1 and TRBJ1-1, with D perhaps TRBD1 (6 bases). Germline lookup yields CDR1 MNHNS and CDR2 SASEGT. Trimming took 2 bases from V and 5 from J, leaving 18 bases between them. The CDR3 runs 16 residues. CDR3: CASSERGFSRGTEAFF. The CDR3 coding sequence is TGTGCCAGCAGTGAAAGAGGATTTTCGAGGGGGACTGAAGCTTTCTTT.

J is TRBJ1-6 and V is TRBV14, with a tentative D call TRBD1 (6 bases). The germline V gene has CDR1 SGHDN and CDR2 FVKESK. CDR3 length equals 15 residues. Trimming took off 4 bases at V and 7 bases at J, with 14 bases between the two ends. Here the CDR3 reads CASSPRGAWNSPLHF. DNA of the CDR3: TGTGCCAGCAGCCCGCGGGGGGCCTGGAATTCACCCCTCCACTTT.

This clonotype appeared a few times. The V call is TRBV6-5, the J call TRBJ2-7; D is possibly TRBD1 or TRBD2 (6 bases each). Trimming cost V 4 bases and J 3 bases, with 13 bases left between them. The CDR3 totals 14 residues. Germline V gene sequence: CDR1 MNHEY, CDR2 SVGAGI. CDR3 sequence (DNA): TGTGCCAGCAGTTGGGCGGGACAAAACTACGAGCAGTACTTC. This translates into CASSWAGQNYEQYF.

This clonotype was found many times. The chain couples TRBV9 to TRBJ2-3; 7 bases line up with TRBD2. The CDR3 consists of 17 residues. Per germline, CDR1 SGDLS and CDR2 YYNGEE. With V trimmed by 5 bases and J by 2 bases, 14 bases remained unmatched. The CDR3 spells CASSRLGGTQVTDTQYF. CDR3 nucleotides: TGTGCCAGCAGTCGTCTGGGAGGGACTCAAGTCACAGATACGCAGTATTTT.

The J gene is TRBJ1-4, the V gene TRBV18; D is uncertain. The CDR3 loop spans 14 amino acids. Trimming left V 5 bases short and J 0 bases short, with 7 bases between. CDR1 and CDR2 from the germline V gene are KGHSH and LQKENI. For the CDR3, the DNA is TGTGCCAGCTCAATCGGTCCAACTAATGAAAAACTGTTTTTT. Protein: CASSIGPTNEKLFF.

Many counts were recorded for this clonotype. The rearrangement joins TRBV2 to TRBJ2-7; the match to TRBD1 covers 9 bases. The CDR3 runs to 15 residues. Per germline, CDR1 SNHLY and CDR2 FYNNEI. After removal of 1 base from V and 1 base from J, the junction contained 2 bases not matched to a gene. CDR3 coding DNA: TGTGCCAGCAGTGAAGGGGACAGGGTATCCTACGAGCAGTACTTC. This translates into CASSEGDRVSYEQYF.

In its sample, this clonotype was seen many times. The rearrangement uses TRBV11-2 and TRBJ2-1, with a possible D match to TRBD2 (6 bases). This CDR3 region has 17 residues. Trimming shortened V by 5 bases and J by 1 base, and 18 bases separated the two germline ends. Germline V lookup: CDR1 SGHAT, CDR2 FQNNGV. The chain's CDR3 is CASSPPRGERSYNEQFF. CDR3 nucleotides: TGTGCCAGCAGCCCGCCCCGCGGGGAAAGGTCCTACAATGAGCAGTTCTTC.

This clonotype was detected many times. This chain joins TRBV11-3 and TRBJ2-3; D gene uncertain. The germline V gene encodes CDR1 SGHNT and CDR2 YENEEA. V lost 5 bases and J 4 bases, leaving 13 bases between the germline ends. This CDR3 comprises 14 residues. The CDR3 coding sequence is TGTGCCAGCAGCCCAGAGTGGGGTTCAGATACGCAGTATTTT. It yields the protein CASSPEWGSDTQYF.